The T cell receptor (beta chain) described here comes from a study of blood T cell repertoires in COVID-19. Background on the study: Donors in the United States, Italy and Spain gave samples during acute or convalescent COVID-19. The analysed material was cDNA or gDNA that came from T cells, B-cell-depleted T cells, or PBMCs.

Trimming removed 6 bases from V and 7 bases from J; junction bases left unmatched: 5. Germline V lookup: CDR1 KGHSH, CDR2 LQKENI. The CDR3 is made up of 15 amino acids. Authors' processing steps: From reference gene primer amplification, estimates of nucleated cell counts were derived. The method was immunoSEQ multiplex PCR; TCRdb's version includes in-frame clones alone and lacks a portion of them. V and J calls and clone size follow that table, whereas D and trimming were derived from the DNA. The repertoire holds 65,000 to 70,000 clones, with more than 90% as singletons. Sequencing used peripheral blood. J is TRBJ2-1 and V is TRBV18; TRBD2 matches at 14 bases. This receptor was obtained from a human donor with active COVID-19. The donor label of this sample is uncertain. The CDR3 DNA is TGTGCCAGCTCTTCCGGGACTAGCGGGAGAAATGAGCAGTTCTTC. The encoded protein is CASSSGTSGRNEQFF. Drawing the rest from reference TRBV18 and TRBJ2-1, the complete variable domain is NAGVMQNPRHLVRRRGQEARLRCSPMKGHSHVYWYRQLPEEGLKFMVYLQKENIIDESGMPKERFSAEFPKEGPSILRIQQVVRGDSAAYFCASSSGTSGRNEQFFGPGTRLTVL.